This T cell receptor (beta chain) came from a study of cytomegalovirus exposure and HLA in healthy donors. This PCR relied on a set of 60 Vbeta primers and 13 Jbeta primers. Measured with immunoSEQ multiplex PCR; TCRdb has only the in-frame clones, and not every one. The repertoire table contains 65,000 to 95,000 clones. Germline-derived CDR1 and CDR2 are LGHNA and YNFKEQ. CDR3 length equals 16 residues. The junction had 7 bases not matched to a gene; V was cut back by 5 bases and J by 9 bases. The chain employs TRBV4-2 and TRBJ2-2; TRBD2 matches 15 bases. Material for sequencing was PBMCs. This sequence originates from a female donor in good health and CMV-seropositive. The CDR3 is CASSSVGTSGRRELFF. As DNA, the CDR3 is TGTGCCAGCAGCTCTGTCGGGACTAGCGGGAGGAGGGAGCTGTTTTTT.